This entry concerns a single T cell receptor (beta chain). Germline CDR1 MGHDK, CDR2 SYGVNS. The length of the CDR3 is 13 residues. V lost 3 bases and J 5 bases, leaving 8 bases between the germline ends. This table comes from immunoSEQ multiplex PCR, and its TCRdb copy is limited to in-frame clones, with some not included. The sample lists 87,000 or so clones, approximately 90% seen once, with more than 0.25% in the top ten. The data originate from a study of technical replicates of blood from a few donors. The TCR originated in a human donor in good health. The chain couples TRBV25-1 to TRBJ1-5; D is unclear. What was sequenced was T cells isolated from PBMCs. The CDR3 nucleotides read TGTGCCAGCAGTGAGGAGATTTATCAGCCCCAGCATTTT. Encoded protein: CASSEEIYQPQHF.